This T cell receptor beta chain is from a study of T cell responses to AZD1222 COVID-19 vaccine. Points from the study as a whole: Sampled repertoires all dated from after the peak T cell response. At baseline, seropositivity was found in only a handful of AZD1222 recipients.

Profiled with immunoSEQ multiplex PCR; TCRdb holds only in-frame clones, not every one. Of 150,000 to 250,000 clones listed, 91% were seen once; the top ten hold around 3%. As regards this clone: What it binds is not known.

The CDR3 contains 13 residues. With V trimmed by 5 bases and J by 5 bases, 5 bases remained unmatched. Germline V CDR1 and CDR2: WSHSY, SAAADI. This specimen was peripheral blood, taken 28 days after the second AZD1222 dose. The clonotype was recovered from an adult who received the AZD1222 COVID-19 vaccine. The chain couples TRBV10-2 to TRBJ1-1, with 7 bases identical to TRBD1. The CDR3 DNA reads TGCGCCAGCAGTCAACAGGGGAGTACTGAAGCTTTCTTT. As protein: CASSQQGSTEAFF.